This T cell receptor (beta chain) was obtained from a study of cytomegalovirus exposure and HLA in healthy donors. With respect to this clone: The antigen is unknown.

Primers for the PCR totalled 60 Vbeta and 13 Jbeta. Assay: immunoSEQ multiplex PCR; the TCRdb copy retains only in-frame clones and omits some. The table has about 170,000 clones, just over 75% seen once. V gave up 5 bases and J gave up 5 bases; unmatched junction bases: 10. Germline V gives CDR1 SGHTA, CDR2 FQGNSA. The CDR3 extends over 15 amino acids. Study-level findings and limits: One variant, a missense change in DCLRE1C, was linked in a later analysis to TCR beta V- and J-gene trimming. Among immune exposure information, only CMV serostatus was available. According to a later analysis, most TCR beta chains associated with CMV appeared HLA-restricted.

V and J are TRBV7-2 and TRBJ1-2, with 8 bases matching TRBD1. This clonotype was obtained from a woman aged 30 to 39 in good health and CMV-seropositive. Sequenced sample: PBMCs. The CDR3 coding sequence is TGTGCCAGCAGCACTGGACAGGGCCGGCGGTATGGCTACACCTTC. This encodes CASSTGQGRRYGYTF.